This is a list of T cell receptor beta chains from one sample in a study of lung T cells in sarcoidosis with Löfgren's syndrome. TCRdb re-derived calls from the reads in MiXCR, one entry per CDR3 protein. The sample records tens of thousands of distinct CDR3 sequences, 21% being singletons. The sequencing sample was made of CD4+ T cells from PBMCs. The receptors originated from a human donor with sarcoidosis (Löfgren's syndrome or another form), or a control subject (not recorded which). The conserved cysteine and the conserved F or W are not part of the CDR3 here. The size entry is marked missing in some rows and otherwise reads once, few, many or a size class.

cdr3_aa: ASSSRDRGGDQPQH
j_call: TRBJ1-5
clone_size: NA
v_call: TRBV18

cdr3_aa: ASSPNREDEQY
j_call: TRBJ2-7
clone_size: NA
v_call: TRBV18

cdr3_aa: ASSEARTGSYNSPLH
j_call: TRBJ1-6
clone_size: many
v_call: TRBV25-1

cdr3_aa: ASSTDRGGYEQY
j_call: TRBJ2-7
clone_size: NA
v_call: TRBV2

cdr3_aa: ASSHSGGTDTQY
j_call: TRBJ2-3
clone_size: NA
v_call: TRBV7-7

cdr3_aa: AWSTQGALTEAF
j_call: TRBJ1-1
clone_size: NA
v_call: TRBV30

cdr3_aa: ARQTGSGANVLT
j_call: TRBJ2-6
clone_size: many
v_call: TRBV28

cdr3_aa: ASSPPVTDTQY
j_call: TRBJ2-3
clone_size: NA
v_call: TRBV19

cdr3_aa: ASSLLVQGTEQF
j_call: TRBJ2-1
clone_size: many
v_call: TRBV7-2

cdr3_aa: ASSPTGFSEKLF
j_call: TRBJ1-4
clone_size: many
v_call: TRBV7-2

cdr3_aa: ASSSIASGNTIY
j_call: TRBJ1-3
clone_size: NA
v_call: TRBV27

cdr3_aa: ASSSPGAGNTIY
j_call: TRBJ1-3
clone_size: many
v_call: TRBV6-1

cdr3_aa: ASSPRRAAGNTIY
j_call: TRBJ1-3
clone_size: few
v_call: TRBV7-6

cdr3_aa: ASRDGGTSYNSPLH
j_call: TRBJ1-6
clone_size: many
v_call: TRBV6-1

cdr3_aa: ASSIIAGVGTGELF
j_call: TRBJ2-2
clone_size: few
v_call: TRBV19

cdr3_aa: ASGLFGGTQY
j_call: TRBJ2-5
clone_size: few
v_call: TRBV12-5

cdr3_aa: ASKGPTYEQY
j_call: TRBJ2-7
clone_size: many
v_call: TRBV28

cdr3_aa: ASSLFAGGSEKLF
j_call: TRBJ1-4
clone_size: many
v_call: TRBV28

cdr3_aa: ASSVDTEAF
j_call: TRBJ1-1
clone_size: few
v_call: TRBV12-3/TRBV12-4

cdr3_aa: ASSLVGLIQGTQY
j_call: TRBJ2-5
clone_size: few
v_call: TRBV5-1

cdr3_aa: ASRDANEQF
j_call: TRBJ2-1
clone_size: NA
v_call: TRBV19

cdr3_aa: ASSQDRPGARVEKLF
j_call: TRBJ1-4
clone_size: few
v_call: TRBV4-3

cdr3_aa: TVKGASSYNEQF
j_call: TRBJ2-1
clone_size: many
v_call: TRBV20-1

cdr3_aa: ASSPDRFTGELF
j_call: TRBJ2-2
clone_size: NA
v_call: TRBV7-9

cdr3_aa: ASSLLYRGDNQPQH
j_call: TRBJ1-5
clone_size: many
v_call: TRBV28

cdr3_aa: ASSGGQGIDQPQH
j_call: TRBJ1-5
clone_size: few
v_call: TRBV12-3/TRBV12-4

cdr3_aa: ASSQPQTGRTGTDTQY
j_call: TRBJ2-3
clone_size: many
v_call: TRBV6-1

cdr3_aa: ASSLEVPGNTIY
j_call: TRBJ1-3
clone_size: NA
v_call: TRBV7-2

cdr3_aa: ASSSGTGARDTQY
j_call: TRBJ2-3
clone_size: many
v_call: TRBV27

cdr3_aa: ASSKDRGNTGELF
j_call: TRBJ2-2
clone_size: many
v_call: TRBV6-1

cdr3_aa: ASSLTPAAYNEQF
j_call: TRBJ2-1
clone_size: many
v_call: TRBV7-3

cdr3_aa: ASSLDSGGPTDTQY
j_call: TRBJ2-3
clone_size: NA
v_call: TRBV5-4

cdr3_aa: ASSEQSLAGKTDTQY
j_call: TRBJ2-3
clone_size: many
v_call: TRBV6-1

cdr3_aa: ASSAPLAGSYNEQF
j_call: TRBJ2-1
clone_size: many
v_call: TRBV7-2

cdr3_aa: ASSRNTGLAGGRTDTQY
j_call: TRBJ2-3
clone_size: few
v_call: TRBV3-1

cdr3_aa: ASNVDGMYEQY
j_call: TRBJ2-7
clone_size: NA
v_call: TRBV9

cdr3_aa: ASSPTSRTSPRTDTQY
j_call: TRBJ2-3
clone_size: many
v_call: TRBV27

cdr3_aa: ASSQGQGESPSAYEQY
j_call: TRBJ2-7
clone_size: NA
v_call: TRBV4-1

cdr3_aa: ASSLRVLIKIYT
j_call: TRBJ1-2
clone_size: NA
v_call: TRBV28

cdr3_aa: ASSNEGTVNSPLH
j_call: TRBJ1-6
clone_size: NA
v_call: TRBV2

cdr3_aa: ASNLSNQPQH
j_call: TRBJ1-5
clone_size: many
v_call: TRBV6-1

cdr3_aa: ASTLRNEQF
j_call: TRBJ2-1
clone_size: many
v_call: TRBV25-1

cdr3_aa: ASSSLSGSDTQY
j_call: TRBJ2-3
clone_size: many
v_call: TRBV27

cdr3_aa: ASSSRGGLVGTEAF
j_call: TRBJ1-1
clone_size: few
v_call: TRBV5-1

cdr3_aa: ASSPFASYTGELF
j_call: TRBJ2-2
clone_size: NA
v_call: TRBV18

cdr3_aa: ASSRDLYSYTDTQY
j_call: TRBJ2-3
clone_size: few
v_call: TRBV5-5

cdr3_aa: ASRAWGETEAF
j_call: TRBJ1-1
clone_size: many
v_call: TRBV4-2

cdr3_aa: ASSRTSQETQY
j_call: TRBJ2-5
clone_size: NA
v_call: TRBV12-5

cdr3_aa: ASSLTGSGANVLT
j_call: TRBJ2-6
clone_size: many
v_call: TRBV6-2/TRBV6-3

cdr3_aa: ASSPRGGGRAGTDTQY
j_call: TRBJ2-3
clone_size: many
v_call: TRBV6-1

cdr3_aa: ASSRDRGAEKLF
j_call: TRBJ1-4
clone_size: many
v_call: TRBV27

cdr3_aa: ASREREKGGELF
j_call: TRBJ2-2
clone_size: few
v_call: TRBV7-3

cdr3_aa: ASNLARASQPQH
j_call: TRBJ1-5
clone_size: NA
v_call: TRBV2